This T cell receptor (beta chain) was identified during a study of OX40 agonist ivuxolimab in advanced cancers. Study details: Participants could have had prior anti-PD-1, anti-PD-L1 or anti-CTLA-4 therapy, and less than 45% had some.

Assay used: immunoSEQ multiplex PCR; TCRdb lists only in-frame clones, some missing. The sample has about 73,000 clones; approximately 90% are singletons. This TCR came from an adult with an advanced solid tumor such as melanoma, head and neck, liver or kidney cancer. The sample in question was CD4+ or CD8+ T cells sorted from blood, obtained in a trial of the OX40 agonist ivuxolimab.

Written as DNA, the CDR3 is TGTGCCAGCAGTGAATTTCCCGGGACTAGCGGGAGTAGCAATGAGCAGTTCTTC. Translating gives CASSEFPGTSGSSNEQFF. V usage is TRBV25-1 and J usage is TRBJ2-1, with TRBD2 identical over 14 bases. V was pared by 1 base and J by 6 bases, with 8 bases of the junction left unmatched. Germline V lookup: CDR1 MGHDK, CDR2 SYGVNS. The CDR3 loop spans 18 amino acids.